This TCR beta chain emerged from a study of CD8 T cells in ankylosing spondylitis. Study-wide results and caveats: Apparently characteristic of ankylosing spondylitis blood was a TCR beta motif (under ten highly homologous variants). Disease-associated clones were reportedly significantly overrepresented in matched ankylosing spondylitis synovial fluid.

Using its own MiXCR run on the 5' RACE reads, TCRdb lists one record per CDR3 protein. Seen here are over 600,000 distinct CDR3 sequences, 19% observed once, and the top ten hold approximately 18%. Germline V gene lookup returns CDR1 SGHAT and CDR2 FQNNGV. The CDR3 totals 15 residues. The V segment lost 1 base and the J segment 6 bases; nucleotides outside the gene matches: 7. Points on this clonotype: The antigen remains unidentified.

The sample was blood, either unsorted or a sorted T cell fraction (not recorded which). The chain combines TRBV11-2 with TRBJ1-1; 8 nucleotides line up with TRBD1. The TCR was taken from a male donor with ankylosing spondylitis. In DNA form, the CDR3 reads TGTGCCAGCAGCTTAGTCGGACAGGGCGGATCTGAAGCTTTCTTT. It specifies CASSLVGQGGSEAFF.